This is a list of T cell receptor beta chains from one sample in a study of a mutant IDH1 vaccine in newly diagnosed glioma. Clones were read by immunoSEQ multiplex PCR, and TCRdb kept only the in-frame ones, dropping some. Of some 54,000 clones in the sample, around 84% were seen once. No antigen is known for these receptors. The specimen comprised PBMCs, sampled from a glioma patient whose treatment included an IDH1 peptide vaccine. Receptors were obtained from a woman under 30 with glioma. Each CDR3 is given with its conserved first and last residue. D genes are given only for firm matches. For some rows the clone size is stated as once, few or many, or as a class when expanded; others skip it.

V: TRBV10-3
J: TRBJ1-5
D: .
size: .
DNA: TGTGCCATCTCTCTTTCTGCAGACAATCAGCCCCAGCATTTT
CDR3: CAISLSADNQPQHF

V: TRBV5-5
J: TRBJ1-4
D: .
size: .
DNA: TGTGCCAGCAGCTTGGTAGGGAGTAATGAAAAACTGTTTTTT
CDR3: CASSLVGSNEKLFF

V: TRBV5-1
J: TRBJ1-1
D: TRBD1
size: .
DNA: TGCGCCAGCAGCCCGACAGGGGCGAACACTGAAGCTTTCTTT
CDR3: CASSPTGANTEAFF

V: TRBV5-1
J: TRBJ2-7
D: TRBD1
size: .
DNA: TGCGCCAGCAGCTTCGGGCAGGGGGCGCTTGAGCAGTACTTC
CDR3: CASSFGQGALEQYF

V: TRBV9
J: TRBJ2-2
D: TRBD1
size: .
DNA: TGTGCCAGCAGCATGACAGGGTTTCTCACCGGGGAGCTGTTTTTT
CDR3: CASSMTGFLTGELFF

V: TRBV9
J: TRBJ2-6
D: .
size: .
DNA: TGTGCCAGCTGGGGGGTCCCCCGTGGGGGGACTGGGGCCAACGTCCTGACTTTC
CDR3: CASWGVPRGGTGANVLTF

V: TRBV6-1
J: TRBJ1-1
D: .
size: .
DNA: TGTGCCAGCTGGGTGAACACTGAAGCTTTCTTT
CDR3: CASWVNTEAFF

V: TRBV5-6
J: TRBJ1-1
D: .
size: few
DNA: TGTGCCAGCAGCTTAGAGGGGTCGACTGAAGCTTTCTTT
CDR3: CASSLEGSTEAFF

V: TRBV10-3
J: TRBJ1-1
D: .
size: .
DNA: TGTGCCATCAGTTTTGGGGGGAAATTGAACACTGAAGCTTTCTTT
CDR3: CAISFGGKLNTEAFF

V: TRBV7-9
J: TRBJ2-3
D: .
size: .
DNA: TGTGCCAGCAGCCTAATCGGGCCGACAAGCACAGATACGCAGTATTTT
CDR3: CASSLIGPTSTDTQYF

V: TRBV11-3
J: TRBJ2-1
D: TRBD1
size: .
DNA: TGTGCCAGCAGCTCCCGACAGGGGTATTACAATGAGCAGTTCTTC
CDR3: CASSSRQGYYNEQFF

V: TRBV29-1
J: TRBJ1-2
D: .
size: .
DNA: TGCAGCGTTGGCCCCAGACAGGCGCCGGAGAATGGCTACACCTTC
CDR3: CSVGPRQAPENGYTF

V: TRBV19
J: TRBJ2-3
D: TRBD1
size: .
DNA: TGTGCCAGTAGTTTGGGACAGTCTTACACAGATACGCAGTATTTT
CDR3: CASSLGQSYTDTQYF

V: TRBV27
J: TRBJ1-1
D: .
size: .
DNA: TGTGCCAGCAGTTTCCGACAAAGGAACACTGAAGCTTTCTTT
CDR3: CASSFRQRNTEAFF

V: TRBV5-6
J: TRBJ1-1
D: .
size: .
DNA: TGTGCCAGCATAGAGGGGAGGGAATGGGGGAACACTGAAGCTTTCTTT
CDR3: CASIEGREWGNTEAFF

V: TRBV5-1
J: TRBJ2-7
D: TRBD1
size: .
DNA: TGCGCCAGCAGCTTCCCAGGGGGCGAGCAGTACTTC
CDR3: CASSFPGGEQYF

V: TRBV20-1
J: TRBJ2-7
D: .
size: .
DNA: TGCAGTGCCCGGAGGGAGAACGAGCAGTACTTC
CDR3: CSARRENEQYF

V: TRBV6-4
J: TRBJ2-2
D: .
size: medium-sized
DNA: TGTGCCAGCAGTGACCGGGGAGCGAACACCGGGGAGCTGTTTTTT
CDR3: CASSDRGANTGELFF

V: TRBV5-6
J: TRBJ1-2
D: .
size: .
DNA: TGTGCCAGCAGCTTGGGAGGGTGGGGGAACTATGGCTACACCTTC
CDR3: CASSLGGWGNYGYTF

V: TRBV21-1
J: TRBJ2-7
D: .
size: .
DNA: TGTGCCAGCAGCAAAGCCGGCAGGGATAGCTACGAGCAGTACTTC
CDR3: CASSKAGRDSYEQYF

V: TRBV7-9
J: TRBJ2-3
D: .
size: .
DNA: TGTGCCAGCAGCTTCAGAGCAGGGCCCACAGATACGCAGTATTTT
CDR3: CASSFRAGPTDTQYF

V: TRBV10-3
J: TRBJ1-5
D: .
size: once
DNA: TGTGCCATCAGTGAGTATTGGGCACCCGATCAGCCCCAGCATTTT
CDR3: CAISEYWAPDQPQHF

V: TRBV30
J: TRBJ2-7
D: TRBD2
size: .
DNA: TGTGCCTGGAGTCCCCCTAGCGGAACCTACGAGCAGTACTTC
CDR3: CAWSPPSGTYEQYF

V: TRBV27
J: TRBJ1-2
D: .
size: .
DNA: TGTGCCAGCAGTTTAGCTAATAACTATGGCTACACCTTC
CDR3: CASSLANNYGYTF

V: TRBV9
J: TRBJ2-2
D: TRBD2
size: .
DNA: TGTGCCAGCAGACCCGACGGGGGGGTGGGGCCCGGGTACACCGGGGAGCTGTTTTTT
CDR3: CASRPDGGVGPGYTGELFF

V: TRBV2
J: TRBJ2-3
D: .
size: .
DNA: TGTGCCAGCGGGCAGCGGTCCGCCACAGATACGCAGTATTTT
CDR3: CASGQRSATDTQYF

V: TRBV7-8
J: TRBJ1-2
D: .
size: .
DNA: TGTGCCAGCAGCTTAGAGGGGAGTAACTATGGCTACACCTTC
CDR3: CASSLEGSNYGYTF

V: TRBV19
J: TRBJ1-2
D: .
size: .
DNA: TGTGCCAGTAGTAGGGGTCAGACCTCGGATGGCTACACCTTC
CDR3: CASSRGQTSDGYTF

V: TRBV6-5
J: TRBJ2-7
D: TRBD1
size: .
DNA: TGTGCCAGCAGTTACTCGGCGGGACAGGGGAGGTACGAGCAGTACTTC
CDR3: CASSYSAGQGRYEQYF

V: TRBV29-1
J: TRBJ2-7
D: .
size: .
DNA: TGCAGCGTTGAGTTGGTGGGGGCTGGCGAGCAGTACTTC
CDR3: CSVELVGAGEQYF

V: TRBV11-3
J: TRBJ1-1
D: .
size: .
DNA: TGTGCCAGCAGCCCTCAGACCCTGGGGATTACTGAAGCTTTCTTT
CDR3: CASSPQTLGITEAFF

V: TRBV2
J: TRBJ1-5
D: .
size: .
DNA: TGTGCCAGCAGAACTGACCTCCAGCCCCAGCATTTT
CDR3: CASRTDLQPQHF

V: TRBV11-3
J: TRBJ2-6
D: .
size: .
DNA: TGTGCCAGCAGCGTCAGGGGTCCTGGGGCCAACGTCCTGACTTTC
CDR3: CASSVRGPGANVLTF

V: TRBV5-1
J: TRBJ2-7
D: TRBD2
size: .
DNA: TGCGCCAGCAGCTGGACCCGAACTAGCGCCTCCTACGAGCAGTACTTC
CDR3: CASSWTRTSASYEQYF

V: TRBV7-2
J: TRBJ2-1
D: .
size: .
DNA: TGTGCCAGCAGCCCAAAAGTGGCTAGCGCTTCGTACAATGAGCAGTTCTTC
CDR3: CASSPKVASASYNEQFF

V: TRBV11-2
J: TRBJ1-5
D: .
size: .
DNA: TGTGCCAGCAGCTTAGGGGGGACTCAGCCCCAGCATTTT
CDR3: CASSLGGTQPQHF

V: TRBV29-1
J: TRBJ2-2
D: .
size: .
DNA: TGCAGCGGAGGGTGGGGTATGGTGGGCGGGGAGCTGTTTTTT
CDR3: CSGGWGMVGGELFF

V: TRBV27
J: TRBJ1-5
D: .
size: few
DNA: TGTGCCAGCAGTTTTCGAGGGTCGGAGCAGCCCCAGCATTTT
CDR3: CASSFRGSEQPQHF

V: TRBV19
J: TRBJ2-5
D: .
size: few
DNA: TGTGCCAGTGGAGGGAGTGGAGAGACCCAGTACTTC
CDR3: CASGGSGETQYF

V: TRBV5-4
J: TRBJ2-4
D: TRBD1
size: .
DNA: TGTGCCAGCAGCCCTAGGACAGGGGAAAACATTCAGTACTTC
CDR3: CASSPRTGENIQYF

V: TRBV6-5
J: TRBJ2-1
D: .
size: .
DNA: TGTGCCAGCAGAGAAGGGAATGAGCAGTTCTTC
CDR3: CASREGNEQFF

V: TRBV5-1
J: TRBJ1-1
D: .
size: .
DNA: TGCGCCAGCAGCTTTAAAGGACAGAACACTGAAGCTTTCTTT
CDR3: CASSFKGQNTEAFF

V: TRBV2
J: TRBJ2-5
D: TRBD2
size: .
DNA: TGTGCCAGCAGGGGACTAGCGGGGGGGCCCGAGACCCAGTACTTC
CDR3: CASRGLAGGPETQYF

V: TRBV6-5
J: TRBJ2-4
D: .
size: once
DNA: TGTGCCAGCAGTACTCGGACTGAGTATCCAAACATTCAGTACTTC
CDR3: CASSTRTEYPNIQYF

V: TRBV6-4
J: TRBJ2-3
D: .
size: .
DNA: TGTGCCAGCAGTGACTCGGTCGGGAGCACAGATACGCAGTATTTT
CDR3: CASSDSVGSTDTQYF

V: TRBV6-1
J: TRBJ1-1
D: .
size: few
DNA: TGTGCCAGCAGTGAAGGGGGCGGGGGGCGAGGTACTGAAGCTTTCTTT
CDR3: CASSEGGGGRGTEAFF

V: TRBV9
J: TRBJ2-3
D: TRBD2
size: .
DNA: TGTGCCAGCAGCCCCCATAGCGGGAGGGCCGGAGATACGCAGTATTTT
CDR3: CASSPHSGRAGDTQYF

V: TRBV10-3
J: TRBJ2-2
D: TRBD2
size: .
DNA: TGTGCCATCAGTGAGGCGGCGGGAGCCCCGAACACCGGGGAGCTGTTTTTT
CDR3: CAISEAAGAPNTGELFF

V: TRBV6-6
J: TRBJ2-3
D: .
size: .
DNA: TGTGCCAGCAGTTACAACACAGATACGCAGTATTTT
CDR3: CASSYNTDTQYF